Listed below are T cell receptor beta chains from one sample, sequenced in a study of T cell responses to AZD1222 COVID-19 vaccine. Some clones are missing from TCRdb's copy, which holds only in-frame ones; the method was immunoSEQ multiplex PCR. The data contain 85,000 to 120,000 clones, approximately 88% of them singletons. This sample comprised peripheral blood, obtained on day 0 of AZD1222 vaccination. The receptors stem from an adult in good health. The CDR3 runs from the conserved cysteine through the conserved F or W. The order of the fields is clone size, D gene, V gene, J gene, CDR3 protein, CDR3 DNA. The D gene is left open where the match is weak. A clone size is listed for some rows: how often the clone was seen (once, few, many), or a class if it is expanded.

clone size: NA; D gene: NA; V gene: TRBV19; J gene: TRBJ1-1; CDR3 protein: CASKRESTEAFF; CDR3 DNA: TGTGCCAGTAAGAGGGAGAGCACTGAAGCTTTCTTT
clone size: NA; D gene: NA; V gene: TRBV7-2; J gene: TRBJ1-3; CDR3 protein: CASSLVTGNSGNTIYF; CDR3 DNA: TGTGCCAGCAGCTTAGTGACGGGGAACTCTGGAAACACCATATATTTT
clone size: NA; D gene: TRBD1; V gene: TRBV7-2; J gene: TRBJ1-1; CDR3 protein: CASSSTGTASYAFF; CDR3 DNA: TGTGCCAGCAGCTCGACCGGGACAGCTTCCTACGCTTTCTTT
clone size: NA; D gene: NA; V gene: TRBV9; J gene: TRBJ1-1; CDR3 protein: CASSVNSNTEAFF; CDR3 DNA: TGTGCCAGCAGCGTGAACAGCAACACTGAAGCTTTCTTT
clone size: NA; D gene: NA; V gene: TRBV28; J gene: TRBJ1-4; CDR3 protein: CASSSPGRRGDEKLFF; CDR3 DNA: TGTGCCAGCAGTTCCCCGGGACGGCGGGGGGATGAAAAACTGTTTTTT
clone size: NA; D gene: NA; V gene: TRBV11-3; J gene: TRBJ1-6; CDR3 protein: CASSLEGRDKNSPLHF; CDR3 DNA: TGTGCCAGCAGCTTAGAGGGCCGGGACAAGAATTCACCCCTCCACTTT
clone size: once; D gene: TRBD1; V gene: TRBV27; J gene: TRBJ1-5; CDR3 protein: CASSSRGQGPQPQHF; CDR3 DNA: TGTGCCAGCAGTTCCCGGGGACAGGGGCCTCAGCCCCAGCATTTT
clone size: few; D gene: TRBD1; V gene: TRBV9; J gene: TRBJ1-4; CDR3 protein: CASSPQGITNEKLFF; CDR3 DNA: TGTGCCAGCAGCCCACAGGGGATAACTAATGAAAAACTGTTTTTT
clone size: NA; D gene: NA; V gene: TRBV7-9; J gene: TRBJ1-1; CDR3 protein: CASRVGGNTEAFF; CDR3 DNA: TGTGCCAGCAGGGTAGGGGGGAACACTGAAGCTTTCTTT
clone size: NA; D gene: TRBD1; V gene: TRBV6-5; J gene: TRBJ2-5; CDR3 protein: CASSYSDRGLETQYF; CDR3 DNA: TGTGCCAGCAGTTACTCGGACAGGGGGCTAGAGACCCAGTACTTC
clone size: NA; D gene: TRBD1; V gene: TRBV6-5; J gene: TRBJ1-2; CDR3 protein: CANYDRVRGSGYTF; CDR3 DNA: TGTGCCAATTATGACAGGGTCAGGGGTTCGGGCTACACCTTC
clone size: NA; D gene: TRBD1; V gene: TRBV5-1; J gene: TRBJ2-1; CDR3 protein: CASSVLGQGVDEQFF; CDR3 DNA: TGCGCCAGCAGCGTCCTAGGACAGGGAGTCGATGAGCAGTTCTTC
clone size: few; D gene: NA; V gene: TRBV5-6; J gene: TRBJ1-4; CDR3 protein: CASSFKVLNGEKLFF; CDR3 DNA: TGTGCCAGCAGCTTTAAGGTTTTGAATGGTGAAAAACTGTTTTTT
clone size: NA; D gene: NA; V gene: TRBV24-1; J gene: TRBJ2-1; CDR3 protein: CATSVDASYNEQFF; CDR3 DNA: TGTGCCACCAGTGTTGACGCATCCTACAATGAGCAGTTCTTC
clone size: NA; D gene: TRBD2; V gene: TRBV25-1; J gene: TRBJ2-3; CDR3 protein: CASRGPGLAGASTDTQYF; CDR3 DNA: TGTGCCAGCAGGGGCCCGGGACTAGCGGGGGCTAGCACAGATACGCAGTATTTT
clone size: NA; D gene: NA; V gene: TRBV14; J gene: TRBJ2-3; CDR3 protein: CASSPTARSGTDTQYF; CDR3 DNA: TGTGCCAGCAGTCCAACAGCCCGCTCTGGCACAGATACGCAGTATTTT
clone size: NA; D gene: TRBD1; V gene: TRBV5-5; J gene: TRBJ1-2; CDR3 protein: CASRKTGTGKQGYTF; CDR3 DNA: TGTGCCAGCAGGAAGACCGGGACAGGGAAACAAGGCTACACCTTC
clone size: once; D gene: NA; V gene: TRBV18; J gene: TRBJ1-2; CDR3 protein: CASSRDPARNGYTF; CDR3 DNA: TGTGCCAGCTCCCGGGACCCGGCCAGGAATGGCTACACCTTC
clone size: NA; D gene: TRBD1; V gene: TRBV10-3; J gene: TRBJ1-2; CDR3 protein: CAISRQGAHNYGYTF; CDR3 DNA: TGTGCCATCAGTCGACAGGGAGCTCATAACTATGGCTACACCTTC
clone size: NA; D gene: TRBD2; V gene: TRBV19; J gene: TRBJ2-2; CDR3 protein: CASSRQTSGSHTGELFF; CDR3 DNA: TGTGCCAGTAGTAGACAGACTAGCGGGAGTCATACCGGGGAGCTGTTTTTT
clone size: NA; D gene: TRBD1; V gene: TRBV30; J gene: TRBJ1-6; CDR3 protein: CAWSSGQGNSPLHF; CDR3 DNA: TGTGCCTGGAGTTCGGGACAGGGAAATTCACCCCTCCACTTT
clone size: NA; D gene: TRBD1; V gene: TRBV19; J gene: TRBJ1-1; CDR3 protein: CAAHPRGRLAEAFF; CDR3 DNA: TGTGCCGCCCACCCCAGGGGGCGCTTGGCTGAAGCTTTCTTT
clone size: NA; D gene: NA; V gene: TRBV18; J gene: TRBJ1-5; CDR3 protein: CASSPGRNQPQHF; CDR3 DNA: TGTGCCAGCTCACCGGGACGGAATCAGCCCCAGCATTTT
clone size: NA; D gene: TRBD1; V gene: TRBV24-1; J gene: TRBJ1-1; CDR3 protein: CATSESGTGTAEAFF; CDR3 DNA: TGTGCCACCAGTGAATCCGGGACAGGGACCGCTGAAGCTTTCTTT
clone size: NA; D gene: NA; V gene: TRBV7-9; J gene: TRBJ1-6; CDR3 protein: CASSLGGQGNSPLHF; CDR3 DNA: TGTGCCAGCAGCTTAGGAGGCCAGGGTAATTCACCCCTCCACTTT
clone size: NA; D gene: NA; V gene: TRBV29-1; J gene: TRBJ1-1; CDR3 protein: CSVIDLPLGTEAFF; CDR3 DNA: TGCAGCGTGATTGATCTGCCCCTCGGAACTGAAGCTTTCTTT
clone size: NA; D gene: NA; V gene: TRBV4-1; J gene: TRBJ2-3; CDR3 protein: CASSQDQFSTDTQYF; CDR3 DNA: TGCGCCAGCAGCCAAGATCAGTTTAGCACAGATACGCAGTATTTT
clone size: once; D gene: NA; V gene: TRBV29-1; J gene: TRBJ2-7; CDR3 protein: CSVWGAATYEQYF; CDR3 DNA: TGCAGCGTTTGGGGAGCGGCCACCTACGAGCAGTACTTC
clone size: NA; D gene: NA; V gene: TRBV24-1; J gene: TRBJ2-6; CDR3 protein: CATSDQKGSGANVLTF; CDR3 DNA: TGTGCCACCAGTGACCAAAAGGGGTCCGGGGCCAACGTCCTGACTTTC
clone size: NA; D gene: NA; V gene: TRBV28; J gene: TRBJ1-6; CDR3 protein: CASSFRSSPLHF; CDR3 DNA: TGTGCCAGCAGTTTCAGGTCTTCACCCCTCCACTTT
clone size: NA; D gene: TRBD1; V gene: TRBV9; J gene: TRBJ1-2; CDR3 protein: CASSVARDRASYTF; CDR3 DNA: TGTGCCAGCAGCGTAGCTAGGGACAGGGCTAGCTACACCTTC
clone size: NA; D gene: NA; V gene: TRBV14; J gene: TRBJ2-1; CDR3 protein: CASSQDRKQFF; CDR3 DNA: TGTGCCAGCAGCCAAGACAGGAAGCAGTTCTTC
clone size: NA; D gene: NA; V gene: TRBV27; J gene: TRBJ1-2; CDR3 protein: CASSLRGSTYGYTF; CDR3 DNA: TGTGCCAGCAGTTTACGGGGTTCTACCTATGGCTACACCTTC
clone size: few; D gene: NA; V gene: TRBV30; J gene: TRBJ2-6; CDR3 protein: CAWRSSGANVLTF; CDR3 DNA: TGTGCCTGGAGAAGCTCTGGGGCCAACGTCCTGACTTTC
clone size: NA; D gene: NA; V gene: TRBV9; J gene: TRBJ1-1; CDR3 protein: CASSVGTAMNTEAFF; CDR3 DNA: TGTGCCAGCAGCGTAGGGACAGCAATGAACACTGAAGCTTTCTTT
clone size: NA; D gene: NA; V gene: TRBV4-3; J gene: TRBJ1-5; CDR3 protein: CASSQDYQGLNQPQHF; CDR3 DNA: TGCGCCAGCAGCCAAGATTACCAGGGCCTCAATCAGCCCCAGCATTTT
clone size: NA; D gene: NA; V gene: TRBV5-6; J gene: TRBJ2-2; CDR3 protein: CASTLGASATGELFF; CDR3 DNA: TGTGCCAGCACCCTAGGGGCTAGCGCCACCGGGGAGCTGTTTTTT
clone size: NA; D gene: TRBD1; V gene: TRBV11-1; J gene: TRBJ2-7; CDR3 protein: CASSPGTGREQYF; CDR3 DNA: TGTGCCAGCAGCCCAGGGACAGGGAGGGAGCAGTACTTC
clone size: NA; D gene: NA; V gene: TRBV27; J gene: TRBJ1-2; CDR3 protein: CASRPGGTSTYGYTF; CDR3 DNA: TGTGCCAGCAGGCCCGGCGGAACCTCTACCTATGGCTACACCTTC
clone size: NA; D gene: NA; V gene: TRBV3-1/TRBV3-2; J gene: TRBJ1-5; CDR3 protein: CASSQVTQSQPQHF; CDR3 DNA: TGTGCCAGCAGCCAAGTCACTCAGAGTCAGCCCCAGCATTTT